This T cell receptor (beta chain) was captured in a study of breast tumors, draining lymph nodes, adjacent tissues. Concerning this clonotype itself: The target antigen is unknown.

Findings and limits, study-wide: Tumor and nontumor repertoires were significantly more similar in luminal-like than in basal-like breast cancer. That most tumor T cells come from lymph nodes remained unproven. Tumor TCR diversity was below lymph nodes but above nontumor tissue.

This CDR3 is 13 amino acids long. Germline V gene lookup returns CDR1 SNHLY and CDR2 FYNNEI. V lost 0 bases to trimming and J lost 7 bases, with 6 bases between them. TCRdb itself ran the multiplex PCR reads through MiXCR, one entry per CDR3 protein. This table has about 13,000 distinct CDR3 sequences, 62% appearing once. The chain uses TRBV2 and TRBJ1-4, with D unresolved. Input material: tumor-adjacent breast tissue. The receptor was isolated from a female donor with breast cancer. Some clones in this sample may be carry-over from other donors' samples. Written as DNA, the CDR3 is TGTGCCAGCAGTGAAGCGCGGGGTGAAAAACTGTTTTTT. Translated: CASSEARGEKLFF.